This TCR beta chain was identified during a study of neurological immune-mediated disorders. Ten or more counts support this clonotype. 5'RACE with 10-nucleotide random UMIs produced the cDNA. TCRdb analysed the 5' RACE reads with MiXCR anew, one entry per CDR3 protein. Among about 25,000 distinct CDR3 sequences, 3% to 3.5% were seen once, and the ten largest hold 7%. Germline CDR1 is DFQATT and CDR2 is SNEGSKA (reference sequence). V lost 6 bases, J lost 6 bases, and 12 bases lay in between. The CDR3 runs 11 residues. Input material: PBMCs. The chain recombines TRBV20-1 with TRBJ2-7; D tentatively fits TRBD1 or TRBD2 (5 bases each). The sequence was collected from a woman aged 25 to 39 with multiple sclerosis. CDR3 residues: CSAAPGREQYF. The DNA for the CDR3 is TGCAGTGCCGCCCCGGGACGCGAGCAGTACTTC.